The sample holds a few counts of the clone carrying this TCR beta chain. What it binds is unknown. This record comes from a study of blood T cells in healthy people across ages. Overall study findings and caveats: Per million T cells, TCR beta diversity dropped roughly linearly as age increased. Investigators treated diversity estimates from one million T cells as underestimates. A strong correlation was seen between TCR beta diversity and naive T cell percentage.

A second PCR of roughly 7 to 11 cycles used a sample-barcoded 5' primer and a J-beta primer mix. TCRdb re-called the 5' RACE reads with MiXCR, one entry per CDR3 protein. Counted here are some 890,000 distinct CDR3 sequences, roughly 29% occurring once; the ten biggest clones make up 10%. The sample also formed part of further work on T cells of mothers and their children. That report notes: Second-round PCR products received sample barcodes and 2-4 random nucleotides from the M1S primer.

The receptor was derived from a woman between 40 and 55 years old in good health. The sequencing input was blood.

CDR3: CASSHRWTSGEANEQFF. The CDR3, as DNA: TGTGCCAGCAGCCATCGTTGGACTAGCGGGGAGGCGAATGAGCAGTTCTTC. The chain combines TRBV7-9 with TRBJ2-1; 12 bases align to TRBD2. CDR3 length equals 17 residues. Germline CDR1 SEHNR, CDR2 FQNEAQ (reference sequence). The V and J ends lost 5 bases and 7 bases, in that order; junction bases with no gene match: 12.